The sequence of this T cell receptor (beta chain) was determined in a study of CD4 and CD8 cells across lung adenocarcinoma regions. Localized lung adenocarcinoma, a non-small cell lung cancer, affected the donors. From the PCR reads, TCRdb called clonotypes with MiXCR, one entry per CDR3 protein. This table holds fewer than 20,000 distinct CDR3 sequences, roughly half found once. V shed 2 bases and J 5 bases; nucleotides not matched to a gene: 5. Germline assignment: CDR1 MNHEY and CDR2 SVGAGI. CDR3 length equals 14 residues. The chain recombines TRBV6-5 with TRBJ1-1; 7 positions agree with TRBD1. Sample: CD8+ T cells from the center of a lung tumor. The sequence came from a female donor with lung adenocarcinoma. The CD4 and CD8 labels of this study may be unreliable. DNA for the CDR3: TGTGCCAGCAGTTACGGGCAGGGGGGTACTGAAGCTTTCTTT. Its translation: CASSYGQGGTEAFF.